These 5 T cell receptor beta chains were sequenced from one sample in a study of blood T cell repertoires in COVID-19. The method was immunoSEQ multiplex PCR; TCRdb's version includes in-frame clones alone and lacks a portion of them. Here the sample spans approximately 120,000 clones, around 84% being singletons. The sequenced material came from peripheral blood. These receptor sequences come from a woman older than 75 with active or convalescent COVID-19.

Points on this clone: One junction end does not reproduce the germline sequence, and a read error may be involved. This chain joins TRBV7-9 and TRBJ2-1; D may be TRBD2 (6 bases). Per germline, CDR1 SEHNR and CDR2 FQNEAQ (reference sequence). The length of the CDR3 is 15 residues. Here the CDR3 DNA reads TGTGCCAGCACCTTACCGGGACTCACGCACAATGAGCAGTTCTTC. It translates to CASTLPGLTHNEQFF.

For the CDR3, the DNA is TGTGCCACCCTCGTACCCCGACAGGGAGGTGGCTACACCTTC. It specifies CATLVPRQGGGYTF. The V gene is TRBV28, the J gene TRBJ1-2; TRBD1 aligns across 7 bases. Germline V gives CDR1 MDHEN, CDR2 SYDVKM. The CDR3 has 14 amino acids. The V and J ends lost 10 bases and 7 bases, in that order; junction bases with no gene match: 15.

This chain links TRBV6-5 with TRBJ2-1; 11 bases match TRBD2. The CDR3 runs 13 residues. CDR1 MNHEY and CDR2 SVGAGI come from the germline V gene. The trim removed 6 bases at V and 12 bases at J, leaving 7 bases unmatched. The CDR3 DNA is TGTGCCAGCAGACCGGGACTAGCGGAATCGCAGTTCTTC. Its translation is CASRPGLAESQFF.

The chain joins TRBV4-1 to TRBJ2-7; D may be TRBD2 (5 bases). Deletions cut 6 bases from V and 4 bases from J, with 13 bases between. The CDR3 spans 13 residues. CDR1 MGHRA and CDR2 YSYEKL come from the germline V gene. The CDR3 loop reads CASRGSGAYEQYF. CDR3 bases: TGCGCCAGCAGGGGAAGCGGAGCGTACGAGCAGTACTTC.

The chain joins TRBV28 to TRBJ2-2; TRBD2 matches 7 bases. The V gene's germline CDR1 is MDHEN and CDR2 SYDVKM. This CDR3 has 13 residues. V lost 7 bases and J lost 3; bases outside the gene matches: 2. CDR3 sequence reads: CASTRGDTGELFF. DNA of the CDR3: TGTGCCAGCACCCGGGGGGACACCGGGGAGCTGTTTTTT.